This T cell receptor beta chain was captured by sequencing in a study of tumor-infiltrating lymphocytes in glioblastoma multiforme. Study-wide results and limits: Clone frequencies may be distorted by unequal TCR transcripts per cell. No surface-marker sorting into functional T cell subtypes was done.

TCR beta libraries were built from RNA through three nested multiplex PCR rounds using modified ARM-PCR. TCRB-specific cDNA synthesis used 0.4 to 0.55 ug of total RNA. These TCRB libraries lack any described unique molecular identifiers. From the multiplex PCR reads, TCRdb called clonotypes with MiXCR, one entry per CDR3 protein. This table holds around 30,000 distinct CDR3 sequences, about 64% found once. The germline CDR1 and CDR2 sequences are LGHNA and YNFKEQ. V shed 4 bases, J shed 15 bases, and the junction held 12 bases outside the gene matches. The CDR3 covers 13 residues. Turning to this clonotype: Its antigen is undetermined.

Sequenced input: brain tumor tissue. The chain recombines TRBV4-2 with TRBJ2-1; 7 positions match TRBD2. The receptor was isolated from a male donor with glioblastoma. Here the CDR3 reads CASSRGEAGELFF. The CDR3 nucleotides are TGTGCCAGCAGCCGAGGGGAGGCGGGAGAACTGTTCTTC.